The 22 T cell receptor beta chains below were found in one sample sequenced in a study of metastatic and nonmetastatic thyroid tumors. Every patient was untreated before thyroid surgery. Using MiXCR, TCRdb re-called clones from the PCR reads. Seen here are roughly 3,000 clones, about 25% observed once, and the top ten hold approximately 15%. Sequenced: tumor tissue. The receptors stem from a female donor with papillary thyroid cancer or a benign thyroid nodule (not recorded which). Some clones in this sample may be carry-over from other donors' samples.

This sequence joins TRBV6-1 and TRBJ2-1; tentative D call: TRBD2 (6 bases). The CDR3 is 16 residues long. Germline CDR1 and CDR2: MNHNS and SASEGT. The germline V and J ends were trimmed by 8 bases and 4 bases, with 21 bases remaining between them. The CDR3: CASDKLSSDEYNEQFF. The CDR3 region has the DNA TGTGCCAGCGATAAGCTGTCTAGCGATGAGTACAATGAGCAGTTCTTC.

V usage is TRBV2 and J usage is TRBJ2-7; the D gene is possibly TRBD2 (6 bases). The germline V and J ends were trimmed by 6 bases and 5 bases, with 14 bases remaining between them. Germline V CDR1 and CDR2: SNHLY, FYNNEI. The CDR3 is 13 residues long. The CDR3, as DNA: TGTGCCAGCAGGTGGGACCTAGCGAACGAGCAGTACTTC. The encoded protein is CASRWDLANEQYF.

This clone was detected only a few times. This chain links TRBV29-1 with TRBJ2-5; a weak D match, TRBD2 (5 bases). This CDR3 spans 10 amino acids. Germline loops: CDR1 SQVTM, CDR2 ANQGSEA. The V and J ends lost 6 bases and 7 bases respectively, with 9 bases between them. CDR3: CSVLEGTQYF. The CDR3 region has the DNA TGCAGCGTCCTCGAGGGGACCCAGTACTTC. Supplemented by reference TRBV29-1 and TRBJ2-5, the full variable domain reads SAVISQKPSRDICQRGTSLTIQCQVDSQVTMMFWYRQQPGQSLTLIATANQGSEATYESGFVIDKFPISRPNLTFSTLTVSNMSPEDSSIYLCSVLEGTQYFGPGTRLLVL.

The chain links TRBV7-2 to TRBJ1-2; a weak D match, TRBD1 (5 bases). Looked up from germline, CDR1 is SGHTA and CDR2 is FQGNSA. CDR3 length: 13 amino acids. V lost 0 bases and J lost 8, with 10 bases in between. This chain's CDR3 is CASSLAPGNGYTF. Written as DNA, the CDR3 is TGTGCCAGCAGCTTAGCCCCAGGGAACGGCTACACCTTC.

A note on this clone: One end of the junction fails to match germline, which may point to a read error. Other DNA sequences of this sample code for an identical CDR3. The CDR3 bases are TGTGCCAGCAGCCAGGGGGCGAGGTCTGAAGCCTTCTTT. Translated, it gives CASSQGARSEAFF. The chain recombines TRBV14 with TRBJ1-1, with D perhaps matching TRBD1 (6 bases). CDR3 length: 13 amino acids. Germline CDR1 SGHDN, CDR2 FVKESK.

This clone is medium-sized within its sample. The chain couples TRBV20-1 to TRBJ2-5; 8 bases align to TRBD2. Trimming at V came to 0 bases and at J to 4 bases, leaving 7 bases not matched to a gene. Germline V lookup: CDR1 DFQATT, CDR2 SNEGSKA (reference sequence). CDR3 size: 15 residues. The CDR3 loop reads CSARDPAGAGETQYF. Here the CDR3 DNA reads TGCAGTGCTAGAGACCCAGCGGGAGCGGGAGAGACCCAGTACTTC.

By its share, this clone is large. The V gene is TRBV6-1, the J gene TRBJ1-2, with D unresolved. V was cut by 3 bases and J by 4 bases, with 6 bases left in between. CDR1 is MNHNS and CDR2 is SASEGT in the germline V gene. CDR3 size: 12 residues. CDR3 residues: CASSEWSYGYTF. The CDR3, as DNA: TGTGCCAGCAGTGAGTGGTCCTATGGCTACACCTTC.

This clone was seen only once. The genes are TRBV7-2 and TRBJ1-4; 8 positions match TRBD1. V shed 4 bases and J 7 bases; nucleotides not matched to a gene: 8. CDR1 SGHTA and CDR2 FQGNSA come from the germline V gene. The CDR3 loop spans 15 amino acids. The CDR3: CASSWTGIVGEKLFF. For the CDR3, the DNA is TGTGCCAGCAGCTGGACAGGGATTGTGGGTGAAAAACTGTTTTTT.

This clone was found many times. The rearrangement joins TRBV12-3 or TRBV12-4 to TRBJ2-7; D may correspond to TRBD1 or TRBD2 (5 bases each). The CDR3 is made up of 12 amino acids. V lost 3 bases and J 6 bases, leaving 9 bases between the germline ends. CDR3 DNA sequence: TGTGCCAGCAGTTTTTGGGGGAGCGAGCAGTACTTC. Protein: CASSFWGSEQYF.

There are a few counts of this clone. V and J are TRBV12-3 or TRBV12-4 and TRBJ1-5; tentative D call: TRBD1 (6 bases). Trimming took off 3 bases at V and 3 bases at J, with 9 bases between the two ends. The length of the CDR3 is 14 residues. The CDR3 spells CASSFGGHNQPQHF. As DNA, the CDR3 is TGTGCCAGCAGTTTTGGGGGACACAATCAGCCCCAGCATTTT.

This clone qualifies as medium-sized. The gene calls are TRBV7-3 and TRBJ2-2, with a weak D call TRBD2 (5 bases). The CDR3 contains 18 residues. V lost 2 bases to trimming and J lost 4 bases, with 20 bases between them. CDR1 is SGHTA, CDR2 FQGTGA, per germline. The CDR3: CASSLLAWEYRGTGELFF. The DNA for the CDR3 is TGTGCCAGCAGCTTATTAGCATGGGAGTACCGGGGCACCGGGGAGCTGTTTTTT.

V is TRBV5-1 and J is TRBJ2-3; TRBD1 might be the D (5 bases). The V and J ends lost 4 bases and 2 bases respectively, with 14 bases between them. The CDR3 covers 15 residues. The germline V gene has CDR1 SGHRS and CDR2 YFSETQ. In DNA form, the CDR3 reads TGCGCCAGCAGCCCGGTGACAGCTAACACAGATACGCAGTATTTT. Its translation: CASSPVTANTDTQYF.

Within the sample, this clone is medium-sized. The V gene is TRBV4-1, the J gene TRBJ1-5; 7 nucleotides agree with TRBD1. There are 16 residues in the CDR3. CDR1 MGHRA and CDR2 YSYEKL come from the germline V gene. V lost 3 bases, J lost 2 bases, and 7 bases stayed unmatched. In nucleotides, the CDR3 is TGCGCCAGCAGCCAGGACACAGGGGTGCGCAATCAGCCCCAGCATTTT. This gives the protein CASSQDTGVRNQPQHF.

DNA of the CDR3: TGTGCCAGCAGCTTAGGGCCCGGGTTCCAAGAGACCCAGTACTTC. This gives the protein CASSLGPGFQETQYF. This chain uses TRBV7-2 with TRBJ2-5; D is unclear. The CDR3 is made up of 15 amino acids. Trimming shortened V by 1 base and J by 1 base, and 10 bases separated the two germline ends. Germline V gene sequence: CDR1 SGHTA, CDR2 FQGNSA. Looking up the rest from reference TRBV7-2 and TRBJ2-5 gives the full variable domain: GAGVSQSPSNKVTEKGKDVELRCDPISGHTALYWYRQSLGQGLEFLIYFQGNSAPDKSGLPSDRFSAERTGGSVSTLTIQRTQQEDSAVYLCASSLGPGFQETQYFGPGTRLLVL.

This chain connects TRBV20-1 to TRBJ1-1; D possibly corresponds to TRBD1 (6 bases). V lost 7 bases and J 11 bases, leaving 17 bases between the germline ends. The CDR3 consists of 11 residues. Germline V gene sequence: CDR1 DFQATT, CDR2 SNEGSKA (reference sequence). CDR3 DNA sequence: TGCAGTGGGCCTTTAGGGGGGCAGGCTTTCTTT. Translated: CSGPLGGQAFF.

This clone is categorized as large. This chain joins TRBV7-2 and TRBJ1-1; no firm D call. This CDR3 has 12 residues. V dropped 4 bases and J dropped 7 bases, with 10 bases sitting between them. CDR1 and CDR2 from the germline V gene are SGHTA and FQGNSA. In nucleotides, the CDR3 is TGTGCCAGCAGCTCCTATCTGGGTGAAGCTTTCTTT. Translating gives CASSSYLGEAFF.

This clone has at least ten counts. A much larger clone differs by one base, so this may be a read error. The chain is built from TRBV20-1 and TRBJ2-5, with TRBD1 as a possible D gene (6 bases). The CDR3 consists of 15 residues. Germline V gene lookup returns CDR1 DFQATT and CDR2 SNEGSKA (reference sequence). V was clipped by 3 bases and J by 9 bases, with 23 bases between them. CDR3 residues: CSASRSPWTDEAQYF. CDR3 DNA: TGCAGTGCTAGTAGGTCCCCCTGGACAGACGAGGCCCAGTACTTC.

The CDR3 is CASSLEINTGELFF. The CDR3 DNA follows: TGTGCCAGCAGCTTAGAGATAAACACCGGGGAGCTGTTTTTT. The V call is TRBV7-3, the J call TRBJ2-2; no clear D gene. V was clipped by 2 bases and J by 2 bases, with 6 bases between them. CDR1 is SGHTA and CDR2 is FQGTGA in the germline V gene. The CDR3 is 14 amino acids.

The chain uses TRBV11-3 and TRBJ1-3; the match to TRBD1 covers 9 bases. CDR3 size: 14 residues. V lost 6 bases and J lost 5; bases outside the gene matches: 5. The V gene's germline CDR1 is SGHNT and CDR2 YENEEA. The CDR3 protein is CASRLGQGRNTIYF. The CDR3 nucleotides are TGTGCCAGCAGGCTGGGACAGGGAAGAAACACCATATATTTT. Full variable domain (rest looked up from reference TRBV11-3 and TRBJ1-3): EAGVVQSPRYKIIEKKQPVAFWCNPISGHNTLYWYLQNLGQGPELLIRYENEEAVDDSQLPKDRFSAERLKGVDSTLKIQPAELGDSAVYLCASRLGQGRNTIYFGEGSWLTVV.

By sample share, this clone is medium-sized. The chain links TRBV20-1 to TRBJ1-3; no definite D call. The V gene lost 4 bases and the J gene lost 0 bases, with 7 bases spanning the gap. The germline gives CDR1 DFQATT, CDR2 SNEGSKA (reference sequence). CDR3 size: 13 residues. The CDR3 DNA follows: TGCAGTGCTACGGCACCCTCTGGAAACACCATATATTTT. Translated, it gives CSATAPSGNTIYF.

This clone was counted a few times. This chain links TRBV2 with TRBJ1-5; no reliable D call. The V gene lost 5 bases and the J gene lost 9 bases, with 14 bases spanning the gap. This CDR3 comprises 13 residues. Per the germline V gene, CDR1 is SNHLY and CDR2 is FYNNEI. CDR3 nucleotides: TGTGCCAGCAGTTTAATCGAGGATCGGCCCCAGCATTTT. As protein: CASSLIEDRPQHF.

The rearrangement links TRBV6-2 or TRBV6-3 to TRBJ2-7; the D gene could be TRBD1 or TRBD2 (5 bases each). CDR3 length: 13 residues. V was pared by 2 bases and J by 3 bases, with 8 bases between. Germline assignment: CDR1 MNHEY and CDR2 SVGEGT. This chain's CDR3 is CASSYGGFYEQYF. DNA for the CDR3: TGTGCCAGCAGTTACGGGGGATTCTACGAGCAGTACTTC.